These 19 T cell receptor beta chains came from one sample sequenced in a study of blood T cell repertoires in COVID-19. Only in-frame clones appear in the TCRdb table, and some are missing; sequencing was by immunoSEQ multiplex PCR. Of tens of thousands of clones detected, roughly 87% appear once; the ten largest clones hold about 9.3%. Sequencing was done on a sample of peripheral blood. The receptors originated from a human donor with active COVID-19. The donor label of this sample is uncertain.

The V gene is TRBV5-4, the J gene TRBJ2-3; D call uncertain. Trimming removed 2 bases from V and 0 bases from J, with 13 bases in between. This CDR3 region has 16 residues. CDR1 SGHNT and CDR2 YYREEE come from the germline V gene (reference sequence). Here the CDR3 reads CASSLTRMRSTDTQYF. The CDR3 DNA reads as TGTGCCAGCAGCTTAACTCGCATGCGGAGCACAGATACGCAGTATTTT.

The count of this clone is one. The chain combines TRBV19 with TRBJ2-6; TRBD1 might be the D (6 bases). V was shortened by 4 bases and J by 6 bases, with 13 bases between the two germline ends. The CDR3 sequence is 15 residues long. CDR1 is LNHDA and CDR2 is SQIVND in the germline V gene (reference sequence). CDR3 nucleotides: TGTGCCAGTAGTAAACAGGGTGGCGTGGCCAACGTCCTGACTTTC. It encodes CASSKQGGVANVLTF.

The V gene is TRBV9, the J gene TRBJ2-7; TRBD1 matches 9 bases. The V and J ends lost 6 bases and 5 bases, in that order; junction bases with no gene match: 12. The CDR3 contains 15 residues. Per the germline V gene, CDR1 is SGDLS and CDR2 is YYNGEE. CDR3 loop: CASTLSGQGYHEQYF. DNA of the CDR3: TGTGCCAGCACCTTATCGGGACAGGGATACCACGAGCAGTACTTC.

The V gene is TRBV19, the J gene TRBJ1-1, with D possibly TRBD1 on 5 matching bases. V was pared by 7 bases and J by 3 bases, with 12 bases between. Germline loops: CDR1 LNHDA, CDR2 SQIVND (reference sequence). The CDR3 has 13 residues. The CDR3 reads CASKGRGDTEAFF. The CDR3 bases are TGTGCCAGTAAAGGCCGGGGGGACACTGAAGCTTTCTTT. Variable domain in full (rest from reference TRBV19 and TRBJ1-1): DGGITQSPKYLFRKEGQNVTLSCEQNLNHDAMYWYRQDPGQGLRLIYYSQIVNDFQKGDIAEGYSVSREKKESFPLTVTSAQKNPTAFYLCASKGRGDTEAFFGQGTRLTVV.

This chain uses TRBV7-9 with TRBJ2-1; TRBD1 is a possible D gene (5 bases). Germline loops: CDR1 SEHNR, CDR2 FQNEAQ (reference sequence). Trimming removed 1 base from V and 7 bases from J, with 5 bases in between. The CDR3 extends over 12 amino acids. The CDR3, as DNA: TGTGCCAGCAGCTTAGGACAGAATGAGCAGTTCTTC. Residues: CASSLGQNEQFF.

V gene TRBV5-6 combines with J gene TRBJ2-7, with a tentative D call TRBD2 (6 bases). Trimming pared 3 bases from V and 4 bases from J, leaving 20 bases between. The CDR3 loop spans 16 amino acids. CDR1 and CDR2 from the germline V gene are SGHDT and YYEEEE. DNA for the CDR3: TGTGCCAGCAGCTCCACCTCCCCCCGGGGGTGGTACGAGCAGTACTTC. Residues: CASSSTSPRGWYEQYF.

The CDR3: CASRVSGSADTQYF. The CDR3 nucleotides are TGTGCCAGCAGGGTAAGCGGGAGTGCAGATACGCAGTATTTT. This rearrangement joins TRBV2 to TRBJ2-3, with 8 bases identical to TRBD2. The CDR3 consists of 14 residues. Germline V lookup: CDR1 SNHLY, CDR2 FYNNEI. The V segment lost 6 bases and the J segment 4 bases; nucleotides outside the gene matches: 6.

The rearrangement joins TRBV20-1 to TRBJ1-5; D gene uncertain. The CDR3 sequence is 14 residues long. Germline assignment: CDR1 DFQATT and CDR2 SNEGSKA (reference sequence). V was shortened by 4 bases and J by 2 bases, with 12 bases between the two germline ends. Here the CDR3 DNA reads TGCAGTGCTAATGACGGTCACCGCAATCAGCCCCAGCATTTT. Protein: CSANDGHRNQPQHF.

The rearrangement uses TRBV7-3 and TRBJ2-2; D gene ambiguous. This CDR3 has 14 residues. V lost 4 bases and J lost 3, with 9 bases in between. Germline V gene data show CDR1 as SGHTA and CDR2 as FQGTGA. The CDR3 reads CASSSWPDTGELFF. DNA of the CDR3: TGTGCCAGCAGCTCATGGCCAGACACCGGGGAGCTGTTTTTT.

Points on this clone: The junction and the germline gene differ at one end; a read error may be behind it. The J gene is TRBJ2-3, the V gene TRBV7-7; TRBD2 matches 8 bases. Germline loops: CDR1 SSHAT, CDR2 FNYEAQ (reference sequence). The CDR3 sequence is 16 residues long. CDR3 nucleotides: TGTGCTAGCAGCCGCAGACTAGCGACTAGCACAGATACGCAGTATTTT. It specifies CASSRRLATSTDTQYF.

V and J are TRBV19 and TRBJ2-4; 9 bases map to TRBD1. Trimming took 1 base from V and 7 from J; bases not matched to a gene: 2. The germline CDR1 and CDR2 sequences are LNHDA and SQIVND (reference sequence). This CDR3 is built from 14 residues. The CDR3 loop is CASSIGQGGNIQYF. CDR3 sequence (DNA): TGTGCCAGTAGTATAGGACAGGGGGGGAACATTCAGTACTTC. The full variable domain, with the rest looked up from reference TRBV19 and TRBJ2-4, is DGGITQSPKYLFRKEGQNVTLSCEQNLNHDAMYWYRQDPGQGLRLIYYSQIVNDFQKGDIAEGYSVSREKKESFPLTVTSAQKNPTAFYLCASSIGQGGNIQYFGAGTRLSVL.

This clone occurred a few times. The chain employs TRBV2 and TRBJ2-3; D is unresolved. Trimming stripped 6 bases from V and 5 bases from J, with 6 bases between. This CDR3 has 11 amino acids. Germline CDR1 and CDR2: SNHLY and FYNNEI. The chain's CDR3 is CASRTGDTQYF. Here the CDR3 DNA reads TGTGCCAGCAGGACGGGAGATACGCAGTATTTT.

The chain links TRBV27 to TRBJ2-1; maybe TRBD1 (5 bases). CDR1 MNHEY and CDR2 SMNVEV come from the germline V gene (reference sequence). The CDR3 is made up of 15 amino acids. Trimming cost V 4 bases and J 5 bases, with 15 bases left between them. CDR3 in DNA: TGTGCCAGCAGTTCCTGGCGGACAACACACAATGAGCAGTTCTTC. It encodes CASSSWRTTHNEQFF.

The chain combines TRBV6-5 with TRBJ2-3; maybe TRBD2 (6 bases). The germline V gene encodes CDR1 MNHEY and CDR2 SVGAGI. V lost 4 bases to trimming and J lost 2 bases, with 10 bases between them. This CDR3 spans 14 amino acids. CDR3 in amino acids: CASSWRGNTDTQYF. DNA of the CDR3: TGTGCCAGCAGTTGGAGGGGAAACACAGATACGCAGTATTTT.

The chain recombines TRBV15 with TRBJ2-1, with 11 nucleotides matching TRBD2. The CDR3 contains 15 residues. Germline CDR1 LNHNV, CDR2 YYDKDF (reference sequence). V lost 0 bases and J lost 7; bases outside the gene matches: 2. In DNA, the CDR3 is TGTGCCACCAGCAGAGATAGCGGGAGGGCAAATGAGCAGTTCTTC. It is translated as CATSRDSGRANEQFF.

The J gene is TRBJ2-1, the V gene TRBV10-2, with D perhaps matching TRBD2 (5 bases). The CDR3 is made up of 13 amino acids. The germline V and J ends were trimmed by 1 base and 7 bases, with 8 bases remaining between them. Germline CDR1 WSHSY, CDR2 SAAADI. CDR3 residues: CASSEFGENEQFF. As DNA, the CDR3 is TGCGCCAGCAGTGAGTTTGGGGAGAATGAGCAGTTCTTC.

CDR3 sequence reads: CASSLSVSSTDTQYF. The CDR3 bases are TGTGCCAGCAGCTTGTCGGTATCTAGCACAGATACGCAGTATTTT. V is TRBV11-3 and J is TRBJ2-3; D gene unclear. This CDR3 is 15 amino acids long. The germline V gene has CDR1 SGHNT and CDR2 YENEEA. Trimming took off 3 bases at V and 0 bases at J, with 10 bases between the two ends.

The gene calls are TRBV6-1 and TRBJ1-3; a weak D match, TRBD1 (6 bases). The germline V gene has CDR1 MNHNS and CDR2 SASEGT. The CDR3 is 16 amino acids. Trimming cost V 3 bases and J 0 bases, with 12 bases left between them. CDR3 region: CASSEPGRGSGNTIYF. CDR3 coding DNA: TGTGCCAGCAGTGAGCCCGGCAGGGGCTCTGGAAACACCATATATTTT.

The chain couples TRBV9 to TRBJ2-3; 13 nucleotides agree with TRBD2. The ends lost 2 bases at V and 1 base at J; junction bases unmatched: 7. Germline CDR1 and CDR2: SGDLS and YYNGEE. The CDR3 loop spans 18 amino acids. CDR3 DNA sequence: TGTGCCAGCAGCGTGGAACTAGCGGGAGGGGCGGGCACAGATACGCAGTATTTT. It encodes CASSVELAGGAGTDTQYF.